Each of the 20 T cell receptor beta chains below was sequenced from the same sample in a study of sequential checkpoint blockade in melanoma. Only in-frame clones appear in the TCRdb table, and some are missing; sequencing was by immunoSEQ multiplex PCR. There are over 10,000 clones in the sample; over 70% occur only once, and less than 30% lies in the top ten. Treatment indicated: randomized to nivolumab then ipilimumab (arm A) or the reverse (arm B). The starting material was CD8+ T cells sorted from blood (inferred from file names), obtained from a patient given nivolumab and ipilimumab in sequence. The receptors stem from a human donor with melanoma.

This clone has a handful of counts. At one end the junction does not follow the germline gene, possibly because of a read error. The genes are TRBV4-1 and TRBJ1-3; 7 positions match TRBD1. CDR3 size: 14 residues. Germline CDR1 MGHRA, CDR2 YSYEKL. The CDR3: CASSEDRAGNTIYF. In nucleotides, the CDR3 is TGCGCCAGCAGCGAAGACAGGGCCGGAAACACCATATATTTT.

The rearrangement joins TRBV19 to TRBJ1-1, with a weak D call TRBD1 (5 bases). Germline loops: CDR1 LNHDA, CDR2 SQIVND (reference sequence). The ends were cut back, 4 bases at V and 5 bases at J, with 14 bases in the middle. The CDR3 has 14 residues. CDR3 residues: CASSTTALGTEAFF. The CDR3 DNA sequence: TGTGCCAGTAGTACGACAGCCCTCGGAACTGAAGCTTTCTTT.

The rearrangement links TRBV9 to TRBJ1-4, with 10 bases matching TRBD1. The CDR3 extends over 14 amino acids. The ends lost 4 bases at V and 7 bases at J; junction bases unmatched: 4. CDR1 and CDR2 (germline): SGDLS, YYNGEE. The CDR3 is CASSNRDRGEKLFF. The CDR3 DNA reads TGTGCCAGCAGCAACCGGGACAGGGGTGAAAAACTGTTTTTT.

By share, this clone ranks as medium-sized. The chain joins TRBV5-1 to TRBJ2-7, with a tentative D call TRBD2 (5 bases). The CDR3 totals 16 residues. V was shortened by 0 bases and J by 0 bases, with 13 bases between the two germline ends. Germline-derived CDR1 and CDR2 are SGHRS and YFSETQ. The CDR3 DNA reads TGCGCCAGCAGCTTGGATGGCAGCGGCAGCTCCTACGAGCAGTACTTC. This gives the protein CASSLDGSGSSYEQYF. Together with reference TRBV5-1 and TRBJ2-7, the CDR3 gives the full variable domain: KAGVTQTPRYLIKTRGQQVTLSCSPISGHRSVSWYQQTPGQGLQFLFEYFSETQRNKGNFPGRFSGRQFSNSRSEMNVSTLELGDSALYLCASSLDGSGSSYEQYFGPGTRLTVT.

The V call is TRBV28, the J call TRBJ2-7; maybe TRBD1 (5 bases). From germline, CDR1 is MDHEN and CDR2 SYDVKM. Trimming stripped 8 bases from V and 1 base from J, with 21 bases between. The CDR3 is 16 residues long. The CDR3 DNA follows: TGTGCCAGCCTCCCCGACGGACACGGTGATTCCTACGAGCAGTACGTC. It yields the protein CASLPDGHGDSYEQYV.

The V and J genes are TRBV30 and TRBJ2-1; 10 positions match TRBD2. Losses at the gene ends were 1 base for V and 6 bases for J; bases not matched to a gene: 3. The germline CDR1 and CDR2 sequences are GTSNPN and SVGIG (reference sequence). The CDR3 has 14 amino acids. For the CDR3, the DNA is TGTGCCTGGAGTGGACTAGCGGGTCCCAATGAGCAGTTCTTC. Residues: CAWSGLAGPNEQFF.

This sequence joins TRBV7-9 and TRBJ2-5, with 7 bases lining up with TRBD2. There are 16 residues in the CDR3. The ends lost 2 bases at V and 2 bases at J; junction bases unmatched: 8. Per the germline V gene, CDR1 is SEHNR and CDR2 is FQNEAQ (reference sequence). CDR3 sequence (DNA): TGTGCCAGCAGCTTACCCCAGGGAGGGAAGCAAGAGACCCAGTACTTC. Translated: CASSLPQGGKQETQYF.

The rearrangement uses TRBV4-3 and TRBJ2-3, with 11 bases matching TRBD2. V lost 0 bases, J lost 2 bases, and 13 bases stayed unmatched. The CDR3 length is 20 residues. Germline V lookup: CDR1 LGHNA, CDR2 YSLEER. The CDR3 nucleotides read TGCGCCAGCAGCCAAGAAGGAGTCCTCGGGACTAGCGGTTACACAGATACGCAGTATTTT. It yields the protein CASSQEGVLGTSGYTDTQYF.

The J gene is TRBJ2-5, the V gene TRBV7-9, with 7 bases identical to TRBD2. Per the germline V gene, CDR1 is SEHNR and CDR2 is FQNEAQ (reference sequence). The CDR3 is 15 amino acids. Germline trimming cut 4 bases from V and 5 bases from J; bases unmatched to any gene: 10. The CDR3 DNA is TGTGCCAGCAGCTCGCTTTTCGGACTAGGGGAGACCCAGTACTTC. The encoded protein is CASSSLFGLGETQYF.

This clone came up a few times. V gene TRBV6-5 combines with J gene TRBJ1-1; 8 positions agree with TRBD1. V lost 5 bases to trimming and J lost 4 bases; unmatched junction nucleotides: 6. This CDR3 has 14 residues. Germline V gene data show CDR1 as MNHEY and CDR2 as SVGAGI. Written as DNA, the CDR3 is TGTGCCAGCAGTACCGGACAGGGAGGCACTGAAGCTTTCTTT. As protein: CASSTGQGGTEAFF.

This chain uses TRBV6-6 with TRBJ2-2, with 8 bases that match TRBD2. There are 16 residues in the CDR3. J lost 8 bases, V lost 2 bases, and 10 bases had no gene match. In germline, CDR1 is MNHNY, CDR2 SVGAGI (reference sequence). CDR3 amino acids: CASSYAPPGGAGELFF. In DNA form, the CDR3 reads TGTGCCAGCAGTTACGCGCCCCCGGGGGGGGCTGGGGAGCTGTTTTTT.

CDR3 DNA: TGTGCCAGCAGCCCGGGGACTCCGGCCTACGAGCAGTACTTC. Translating it yields CASSPGTPAYEQYF. The chain carries TRBV9 and TRBJ2-7, with TRBD2 as a possible D gene (6 bases). Per germline, CDR1 SGDLS and CDR2 YYNGEE. V was shortened by 4 bases and J by 2 bases, with 13 bases between the two germline ends. CDR3 length: 14 residues.

This clone was recorded only once. The chain carries TRBV27 and TRBJ2-3; D is perhaps TRBD2 (5 bases). V shed 1 base and J shed 5 bases, with 10 bases lying between them. The CDR3 spans 14 residues. CDR1 is MNHEY and CDR2 is SMNVEV in the germline V gene (reference sequence). The CDR3 DNA sequence: TGTGCCAGCAGTTTATACGGGGTTAGAGATACGCAGTATTTT. Amino acid sequence: CASSLYGVRDTQYF.

V is TRBV7-9 and J is TRBJ1-3; D might be TRBD1 (5 bases). The CDR3 runs to 18 residues. V lost 3 bases and J lost 2, with 20 bases in between. The V gene's germline CDR1 is SEHNR and CDR2 FQNEAQ (reference sequence). CDR3 protein: CASSFSTAQAPPGNTIYF. The CDR3 DNA follows: TGTGCCAGCAGCTTTAGTACCGCACAGGCCCCTCCTGGAAACACCATATATTTT.

J is TRBJ1-5 and V is TRBV5-1; unclear D gene. From germline, CDR1 is SGHRS and CDR2 YFSETQ. The CDR3 runs 13 residues. V was trimmed by 2 bases and J by 7 bases, leaving 10 bases between them. The CDR3 protein is CASSFGVGQPQHF. CDR3 nucleotides: TGCGCCAGCAGCTTTGGAGTAGGACAGCCCCAGCATTTT.

The chain uses TRBV2 and TRBJ1-1, with TRBD1 as a possible D gene (5 bases). The CDR3 totals 13 residues. Germline V lookup: CDR1 SNHLY, CDR2 FYNNEI. Trimming removed 2 bases at V and 4 bases at J, with 8 bases between. The CDR3 is CASSERGATEAFF. The CDR3 region has the DNA TGTGCCAGCAGTGAACGCGGGGCCACTGAAGCTTTCTTT.

This clone was picked up a small number of times. This chain links TRBV7-9 with TRBJ2-1, with D perhaps TRBD1 (5 bases). The CDR3 runs 14 residues. V was shortened by 2 bases and J by 1 base, with 6 bases between the two germline ends. CDR1 is SEHNR, CDR2 FQNEAQ, per germline (reference sequence). Written as DNA, the CDR3 is TGTGCCAGCAGCTTACCAGGGTCCTACAATGAGCAGTTCTTC. It encodes CASSLPGSYNEQFF.

V usage is TRBV5-4 and J usage is TRBJ1-1; the D gene is possibly TRBD1 (5 bases). Germline CDR1 SGHNT, CDR2 YYREEE (reference sequence). CDR3 length: 12 residues. The DNA of the CDR3 is TGTGCGTGCTCTTCGGGGGAAACTGAAGCTTTCTTT. Amino acids: CACSSGETEAFF.

This clone has only one observation. The V gene is TRBV7-9, the J gene TRBJ1-1; TRBD1 matches 7 bases. The CDR3 is 12 residues long. The germline V gene encodes CDR1 SEHNR and CDR2 FQNEAQ (reference sequence). With 5 bases clipped from V and 12 bases from J, the junction kept 9 bases outside the gene matches. CDR3 DNA sequence: TGTGCCAGCAGCGATAGCAGGGGGGCGACTTTCTTT. It translates to CASSDSRGATFF.

The chain has TRBV4-2 and TRBJ2-1; the D gene is possibly TRBD2 (6 bases). Trimming pared 1 base from V and 4 bases from J, leaving 17 bases between. The CDR3 covers 17 residues. Per the germline V gene, CDR1 is LGHNA and CDR2 is YNFKEQ. The CDR3 protein is CASSQGGRDWPYNEQFF. DNA for the CDR3: TGTGCCAGCAGCCAAGGGGGAAGGGACTGGCCTTACAATGAGCAGTTCTTC.